Listed below are T cell receptor beta chains from one sample, sequenced in a study of blood T cell repertoires in COVID-19. Measured with immunoSEQ multiplex PCR; TCRdb has only the in-frame clones, and not every one. The sample has 60,000 to 70,000 clones, roughly 83% seen once. Sequenced material: peripheral blood. These receptor sequences come from a man in his fifties with active COVID-19. CDR3s include the opening cysteine and the closing phenylalanine or tryptophan. Fields, in order: J gene, D gene, clone size, V gene, CDR3 protein, CDR3 DNA. D genes are given only for firm matches. Only part of the rows carry a size: once, few, many, or a class if the clone is expanded.

>TRBJ1-5|.|.|TRBV27
CASSLAGRNQPQHF
TGTGCCAGCAGTTTGGCAGGGCGCAATCAGCCCCAGCATTTT
>TRBJ1-1|.|.|TRBV7-9
CASSPKTQSEAFF
TGTGCCAGCAGCCCTAAGACACAGAGTGAAGCTTTCTTT
>TRBJ1-1|TRBD1|.|TRBV11-2
CASSLRGQGYTEAFF
TGTGCCAGCAGCTTAAGGGGACAGGGCTACACTGAAGCTTTCTTT
>TRBJ2-1|.|.|TRBV19
CASSRTSDSKYEQFF
TGTGCCAGTAGCCGTACATCGGACTCGAAATATGAGCAGTTCTTC
>TRBJ2-7|.|.|TRBV9
CASSVSTGSYEQYF
TGTGCCAGCAGCGTATCGACGGGATCCTACGAGCAGTACTTC
>TRBJ2-7|TRBD2|.|TRBV6-5
CASSNSGRSTSEQYF
TGTGCCAGCAGTAATAGCGGGAGGTCGACCTCCGAGCAGTACTTC
>TRBJ1-1|.|.|TRBV5-1
CASSLQDFGEAFF
TGCGCCAGCAGCTTGCAGGATTTCGGTGAAGCTTTCTTT
>TRBJ1-4|.|.|TRBV2
CASSGGGVVATNEKLFF
TGTGCCAGCAGCGGGGGGGGTGTTGTCGCAACTAATGAAAAACTGTTTTTT
>TRBJ1-2|.|once|TRBV5-1
CASSLGSPGINYGYTF
TGCGCCAGCAGCTTGGGGTCCCCGGGAATTAACTATGGCTACACCTTC
>TRBJ2-3|TRBD2|.|TRBV5-4
CASSRRLPAGGTDTQYF
TGTGCCAGCAGCCGGAGGTTGCCAGCGGGAGGCACAGATACGCAGTATTTT
>TRBJ2-5|.|.|TRBV7-7
CASSLVTSSSETQYF
TGTGCTAGCAGCTTAGTTACTAGCTCTTCCGAGACCCAGTACTTC
>TRBJ1-1|TRBD1|once|TRBV6-5
CASSYSYRGENTEAFF
TGTGCCAGCAGTTACTCTTACAGGGGGGAGAACACTGAAGCTTTCTTT
>TRBJ1-1|.|few|TRBV29-1
CSVVLAEGGSTEAFF
TGCAGCGTTGTTTTGGCGGAGGGAGGGAGCACTGAAGCTTTCTTT
>TRBJ2-7|.|once|TRBV20-1
CSAEESYEQYF
TGCAGTGCGGAGGAGTCCTACGAGCAGTACTTC